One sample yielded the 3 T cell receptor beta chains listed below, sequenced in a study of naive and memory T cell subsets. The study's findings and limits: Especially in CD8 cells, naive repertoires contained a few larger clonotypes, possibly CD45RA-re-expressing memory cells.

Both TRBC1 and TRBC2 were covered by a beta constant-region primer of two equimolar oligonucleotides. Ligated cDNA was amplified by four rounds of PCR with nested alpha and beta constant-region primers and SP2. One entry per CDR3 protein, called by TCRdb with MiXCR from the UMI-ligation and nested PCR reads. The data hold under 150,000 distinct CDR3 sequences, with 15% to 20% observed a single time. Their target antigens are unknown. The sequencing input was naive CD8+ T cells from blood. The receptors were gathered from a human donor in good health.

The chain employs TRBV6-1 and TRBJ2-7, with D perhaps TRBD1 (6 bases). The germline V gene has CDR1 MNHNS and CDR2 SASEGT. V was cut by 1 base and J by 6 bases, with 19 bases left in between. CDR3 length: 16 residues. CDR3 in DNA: TGTGCCAGCAGTGAAGACAGGGTTTGGATTCAGGCCGAGCAGTACTTC. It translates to CASSEDRVWIQAEQYF.

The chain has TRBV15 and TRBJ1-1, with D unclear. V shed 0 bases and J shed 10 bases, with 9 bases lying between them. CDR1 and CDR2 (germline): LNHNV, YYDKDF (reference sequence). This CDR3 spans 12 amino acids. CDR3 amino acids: CATSREGKGAFF. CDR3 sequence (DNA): TGTGCCACCAGCAGAGAAGGGAAGGGAGCTTTCTTT.

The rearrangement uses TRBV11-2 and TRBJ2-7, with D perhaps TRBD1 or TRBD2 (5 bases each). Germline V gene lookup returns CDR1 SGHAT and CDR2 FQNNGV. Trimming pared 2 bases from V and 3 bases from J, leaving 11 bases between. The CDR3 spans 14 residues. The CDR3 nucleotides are TGTGCCAGCAGCTTAAATGGGGGATACTACGAGCAGTACTTC. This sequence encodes CASSLNGGYYEQYF.